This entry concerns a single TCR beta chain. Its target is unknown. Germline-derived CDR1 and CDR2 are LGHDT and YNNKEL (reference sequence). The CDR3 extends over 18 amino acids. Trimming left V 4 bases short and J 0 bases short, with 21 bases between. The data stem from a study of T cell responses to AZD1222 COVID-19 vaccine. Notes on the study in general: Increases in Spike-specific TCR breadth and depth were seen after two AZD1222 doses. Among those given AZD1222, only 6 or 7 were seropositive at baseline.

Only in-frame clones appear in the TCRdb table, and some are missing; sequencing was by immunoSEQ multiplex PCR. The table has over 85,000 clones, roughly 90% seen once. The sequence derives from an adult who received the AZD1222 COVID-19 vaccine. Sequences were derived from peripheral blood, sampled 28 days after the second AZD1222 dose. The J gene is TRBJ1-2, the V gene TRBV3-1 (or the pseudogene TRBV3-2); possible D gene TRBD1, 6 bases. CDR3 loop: CASSPIWDIRPPNYGYTF. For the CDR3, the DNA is TGTGCCAGCAGCCCTATTTGGGACATCCGACCCCCTAACTATGGCTACACCTTC.